The present T cell receptor beta chain was sequenced within a study of T cells in Graves' hyperthyroidism and ophthalmopathy. TCR beta CDR3 region amplification was performed from RNA transcripts. An initial round of RT-PCR targeting the TCR CDR3 relied on the HTBI primer set. TCRdb used MiXCR to reprocess the multiplex PCR reads, holding one entry per CDR3 protein. The sample lists approximately 690,000 distinct CDR3 sequences; around 21% were seen once. Comment on this clonotype: Its target is not known.

Study-wide points: Patients with ophthalmopathy were separated from those with stable hyperthyroidism by a 13 V-J model.

The clonotype comes from a man aged 25 to 40 with Graves' ophthalmopathy. The specimen sequenced was blood.

The CDR3 DNA sequence: TGTGCCAGCAGCTTCGAGACTGGGGAGACCCAGTACTTC. This gives the protein CASSFETGETQYF. The chain couples TRBV5-6 to TRBJ2-5; D gene uncertain. V shed 2 bases and J shed 5 bases, with 10 bases lying between them. Germline lookup yields CDR1 SGHDT and CDR2 YYEEEE. The CDR3 is 13 amino acids. Together with reference TRBV5-6 and TRBJ2-5, the CDR3 gives the full variable domain: DAGVTQSPTHLIKTRGQQVTLRCSPKSGHDTVSWYQQALGQGPQFIFQYYEEEERQRGNFPDRFSGHQFPNYSSELNVNALLLGDSALYLCASSFETGETQYFGPGTRLLVL.